The rows below give T cell receptor beta chains drawn from one sample of a study of memory CD4+ T cells and cytomegalovirus serostatus. TCRdb keeps only in-frame clones here, not all; method: immunoSEQ multiplex PCR. The repertoire includes under 70,000 clones, roughly 81% of them detected once, and 0.8% to 1.2% sits in the top ten. The sequencing input was memory CD4+ T cells from blood. The receptor source for this set is an adult in good health and CMV-seronegative. The CDR3 runs from the conserved cysteine through the conserved F or W. D genes are given only for firm matches. Expanded clones are given a class, and other clones once, few, many or no size at all.

j_call | v_call | d_call | clone_size | cdr3_nt | cdr3_aa
TRBJ2-3 | TRBV9 | . | . | TGTGCCAGCAGCGCTACTGTCTCCCCGACAGATACGCAGTATTTT | CASSATVSPTDTQYF
TRBJ1-5 | TRBV15 | . | . | TGTGCCACCAGCAGAGATCCCAGGGACTCTAGCAATCAGCCCCAGCATTTT | CATSRDPRDSSNQPQHF
TRBJ2-7 | TRBV19 | TRBD1 | . | TGTGCCACCACTGGGACAGGGGTTTACGAGCAGTACTTC | CATTGTGVYEQYF
TRBJ2-5 | TRBV2 | . | . | TGTGCCAGCAGTGAAAGGGACAACTCAATGACCCAGTACTTC | CASSERDNSMTQYF
TRBJ2-3 | TRBV5-1 | . | . | TGCGCCAGCAGCTTGTACAGGCGGGGTCCCACAGATACGCAGTATTTT | CASSLYRRGPTDTQYF
TRBJ2-7 | TRBV4-2 | . | . | TGTGCCAGCAGCCAAGAAGGAGGTAGCCACTACGAGCAGTACTTC | CASSQEGGSHYEQYF
TRBJ1-1 | TRBV6-6 | . | . | TGTGCCAGCAGGCCTACCAGAGATCTGAACACTGAAGCTTTCTTT | CASRPTRDLNTEAFF
TRBJ1-1 | TRBV11-3 | . | . | TGTGCCAGCAGATACCGACAGGTGAACACTGAAGCTTTCTTT | CASRYRQVNTEAFF
TRBJ2-3 | TRBV4-1 | TRBD2 | . | TGCGCCAGCAGCCAAGCGACTAGCGGGAGAAGTTTGAATACGCAGTATTTT | CASSQATSGRSLNTQYF
TRBJ2-1 | TRBV5-1 | . | . | TGCGCCAGCAGCTTGGTTAGGTCGGGGACTGGGTTCTTC | CASSLVRSGTGFF
TRBJ2-7 | TRBV15 | . | . | TGTGCCACCAGCCTCGGGGGACAGTTTTACGAGCAGTACTTC | CATSLGGQFYEQYF
TRBJ2-3 | TRBV7-9 | TRBD2 | . | TGTGCCAGCAGACTTAGCGGGAGAGCGACAGATACGCAGTATTTT | CASRLSGRATDTQYF
TRBJ1-1 | TRBV5-1 | . | . | TGCGCCAGCAGCGAGCAGCAGGATTTCACTGAAGCTTTCTTT | CASSEQQDFTEAFF
TRBJ2-6 | TRBV5-1 | . | . | TGCGCCAGCAGCTTGGCCCCAGGGGGGTTCTCTGGGGCCAACGTCCTGACTTTC | CASSLAPGGFSGANVLTF
TRBJ2-7 | TRBV19 | . | . | TGTGCCAGTAAATTAGCGGTTAGCTCCTACGAGCAGTACTTC | CASKLAVSSYEQYF
TRBJ2-7 | TRBV6-6 | . | . | TGTGCCAGCAGTTACACCGGGGGCGCCTACGAGCAGTACTTC | CASSYTGGAYEQYF
TRBJ2-5 | TRBV15 | TRBD1 | once | TGTGCCACCACCCGGGACAGGGGGCCTCCAGAGACCCAGTACTTC | CATTRDRGPPETQYF
TRBJ1-4 | TRBV30 | . | . | TGTGCCTGGAGTCCCTCCCGTGGACGTGAAAAACTGTTTTTT | CAWSPSRGREKLFF
TRBJ1-2 | TRBV4-3 | . | . | TGCGCCAGCAGCCAAGATTTGGGGTTTTTTGGCTACACCTTC | CASSQDLGFFGYTF
TRBJ2-1 | TRBV5-6 | . | . | TGTGCCAGCAGCTCTTTAATGGGCAATGAGCAGTTCTTC | CASSSLMGNEQFF
TRBJ1-2 | TRBV30 | . | once | TGTGCCTGGACGCCCACCCGCACTGCTAACTATGGCTACACCTTC | CAWTPTRTANYGYTF
TRBJ2-2 | TRBV19 | TRBD1 | . | TGTGCCAGTAGTATCGACAGGGGCCCTAACACCGGGGAGCTGTTTTTT | CASSIDRGPNTGELFF
TRBJ1-4 | TRBV5-1 | . | . | TGCGCCAGCAGCTTGGCAACAGGGAGAAGAAATGAAAAACTGTTTTTT | CASSLATGRRNEKLFF
TRBJ2-1 | TRBV18 | . | few | TGTGCCAGCTCACCCAAACAGGGCAAGGAGCAGTTCTTC | CASSPKQGKEQFF